This is a list of T cell receptor beta chains from one sample in a study of cytomegalovirus exposure and HLA in healthy donors. TCRdb's table, derived via immunoSEQ multiplex PCR, lists solely in-frame clones and lacks some. The table includes 150,000 to 170,000 clones, 65% to 90% detected once. The source material was PBMCs. The origin of the receptors is a man aged 18 to 30 in good health and CMV-seropositive. CDR3s include the opening cysteine and the closing phenylalanine or tryptophan. The D gene is left open where the match is weak. Clone size is not always given. Where it is, it says once, few, many or a class for expanded clones.

clone_size: NA; v_call: TRBV12-5; cdr3_length: 17; j_call: TRBJ2-7; d_call: TRBD2; cdr3_aa: CASGPALSGGSLDEQYF; cdr3_nt: TGTGCTAGTGGCCCAGCCCTTTCGGGCGGGAGTCTAGACGAGCAGTACTTC
clone_size: NA; v_call: TRBV6-5; cdr3_length: 15; j_call: TRBJ2-6; d_call: NA; cdr3_aa: CASSYEGSGANVLTF; cdr3_nt: TGTGCCAGCAGTTACGAGGGTTCCGGGGCCAACGTCCTGACTTTC
clone_size: NA; v_call: TRBV9; cdr3_length: 15; j_call: TRBJ1-1; d_call: NA; cdr3_aa: CASSVGPRENTEAFF; cdr3_nt: TGTGCCAGCAGCGTAGGGCCCAGGGAGAACACTGAAGCTTTCTTT
clone_size: NA; v_call: TRBV9; cdr3_length: 14; j_call: TRBJ1-1; d_call: TRBD1; cdr3_aa: CASSSEQGALEAFF; cdr3_nt: TGTGCCAGCAGCTCAGAACAGGGGGCCCTTGAAGCTTTCTTT
clone_size: NA; v_call: TRBV6-5; cdr3_length: 14; j_call: TRBJ1-6; d_call: NA; cdr3_aa: CASVRTHGNSPLHF; cdr3_nt: TGTGCCAGCGTCAGGACACATGGAAATTCACCCCTCCACTTT
clone_size: once; v_call: TRBV9; cdr3_length: 17; j_call: TRBJ1-1; d_call: TRBD1; cdr3_aa: CASSPSRSPTGGTEAFF; cdr3_nt: TGTGCCAGCAGCCCCAGTAGGTCCCCAACAGGGGGCACTGAAGCTTTCTTT
clone_size: NA; v_call: TRBV4-3; cdr3_length: 15; j_call: TRBJ1-2; d_call: TRBD1; cdr3_aa: CASSQMGQEMYGYTF; cdr3_nt: TGCGCCAGCAGCCAAATGGGACAGGAGATGTATGGCTACACCTTC
clone_size: few; v_call: TRBV11-2; cdr3_length: 15; j_call: TRBJ2-7; d_call: TRBD1; cdr3_aa: CASSLGQGRSYEQYF; cdr3_nt: TGTGCCAGCAGCTTAGGACAGGGGCGATCCTACGAGCAGTACTTC
clone_size: NA; v_call: TRBV15; cdr3_length: 18; j_call: TRBJ1-2; d_call: NA; cdr3_aa: CATSGYLTQGATGYGYTF; cdr3_nt: TGTGCCACCAGCGGGTACCTTACACAGGGCGCTACGGGCTATGGCTACACCTTC
clone_size: few; v_call: TRBV4-2; cdr3_length: 15; j_call: TRBJ1-5; d_call: TRBD1; cdr3_aa: CASSPYRGGNQPQHF; cdr3_nt: TGTGCCAGCAGCCCATACAGGGGTGGCAATCAGCCCCAGCATTTT
clone_size: NA; v_call: TRBV19; cdr3_length: 14; j_call: TRBJ2-1; d_call: NA; cdr3_aa: CDLTGYNPTNEQFF; cdr3_nt: TGTGACTTGACAGGTTATAATCCGACCAATGAGCAGTTCTTC